This T cell receptor beta chain is drawn from a study of blood T cell repertoires in COVID-19. Germline lookup yields CDR1 SGHNT and CDR2 YYREEE (reference sequence). The ends lost 4 bases at V and 8 bases at J; junction bases unmatched: 11. The CDR3 is 15 amino acids. Per the study methods: Reference gene primer amplification in the assay estimated nucleated cell counts. The protocol was immunoSEQ multiplex PCR, while the TCRdb copy is restricted to in-frame clones and leaves out a portion. That table gives V, J and clone size, and the DNA gave D and trimming. This table holds approximately 250,000 clones, approximately 85% found once.

This clonotype was obtained from a man in his forties or fifties with acute or convalescent COVID-19. What was sequenced was peripheral blood. The chain couples TRBV5-4 to TRBJ2-1, with 8 bases fitting TRBD2. The CDR3 spells CASSHPGRRGDEQFF. The CDR3, as DNA: TGTGCCAGCAGCCACCCGGGGAGGCGGGGGGATGAGCAGTTCTTC.